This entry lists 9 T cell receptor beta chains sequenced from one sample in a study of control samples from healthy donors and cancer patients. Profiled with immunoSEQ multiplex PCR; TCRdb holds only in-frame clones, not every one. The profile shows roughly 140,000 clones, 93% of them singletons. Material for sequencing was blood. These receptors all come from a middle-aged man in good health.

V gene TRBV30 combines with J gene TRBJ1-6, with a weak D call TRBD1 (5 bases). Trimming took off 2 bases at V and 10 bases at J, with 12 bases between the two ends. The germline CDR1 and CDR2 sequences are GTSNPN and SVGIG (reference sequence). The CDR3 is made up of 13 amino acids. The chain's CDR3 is CAWSRGVGSPLHF. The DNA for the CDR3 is TGTGCCTGGAGTCGAGGGGTCGGATCACCCCTCCACTTT.

For the CDR3, the DNA is TGTGCCAGCTTCAAAACCGTCCTGGGCTACACCTTC. Amino acid sequence: CASFKTVLGYTF. This sequence joins TRBV28 and TRBJ1-2; no reliable D call. The V and J ends lost 8 bases and 8 bases respectively, with 15 bases between them. Per germline, CDR1 MDHEN and CDR2 SYDVKM. This CDR3 region has 12 residues.

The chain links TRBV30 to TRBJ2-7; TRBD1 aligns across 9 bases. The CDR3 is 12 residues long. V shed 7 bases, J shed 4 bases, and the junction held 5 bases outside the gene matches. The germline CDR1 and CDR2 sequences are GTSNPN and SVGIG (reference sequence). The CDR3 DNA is TGTGCCTCGGGACAGGGAGTGTACGAGCAGTACTTC. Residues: CASGQGVYEQYF.

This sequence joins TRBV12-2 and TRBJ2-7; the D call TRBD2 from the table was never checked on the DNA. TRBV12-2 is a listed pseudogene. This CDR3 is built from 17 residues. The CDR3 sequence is CASRLTTGTSVVCEQYF. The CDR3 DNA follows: TGTGCAAGTCGCTTAACGACCGGGACTAGCGTGGTTTGCGAGCAGTACTTC.

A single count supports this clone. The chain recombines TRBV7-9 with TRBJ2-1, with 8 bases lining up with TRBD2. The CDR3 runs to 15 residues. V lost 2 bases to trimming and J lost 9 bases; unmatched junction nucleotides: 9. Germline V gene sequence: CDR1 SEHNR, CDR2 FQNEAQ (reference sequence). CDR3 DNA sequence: TGTGCCAGCAGCTTACAAGCGGGAGACAACTTTGAGCAGTTCTTC. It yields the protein CASSLQAGDNFEQFF.

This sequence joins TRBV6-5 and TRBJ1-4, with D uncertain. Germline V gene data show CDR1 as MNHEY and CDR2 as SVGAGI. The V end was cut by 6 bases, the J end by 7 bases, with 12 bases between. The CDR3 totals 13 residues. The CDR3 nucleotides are TGTGCCAGCAGGGTTGGAGGTTCTGAAAAACTGTTTTTT. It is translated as CASRVGGSEKLFF.

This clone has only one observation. DNA of the CDR3: TGTGCCAGCAGCCACAGGGGGAGCACTGAAGCTTTCTTT. Protein sequence: CASSHRGSTEAFF. This chain links TRBV3-1 (or the pseudogene TRBV3-2) with TRBJ1-1, with TRBD1 matching 7 bases. V shed 3 bases and J 4 bases; nucleotides not matched to a gene: 2. Germline-derived CDR1 and CDR2 are LGHDT and YNNKEL (reference sequence). The CDR3 loop spans 13 amino acids.

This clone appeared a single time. CDR3 nucleotides: TGTGCCAGCAGCGTAGCGAGCGTGGCAGATACGCAGTATTTT. Amino acids: CASSVASVADTQYF. The chain is built from TRBV9 and TRBJ2-3, with D uncertain. Trimming stripped 0 bases from V and 4 bases from J, with 9 bases between. The germline gives CDR1 SGDLS, CDR2 YYNGEE. The CDR3 runs to 14 residues. Drawing the rest from reference TRBV9 and TRBJ2-3, the complete variable domain is DSGVTQTPKHLITATGQRVTLRCSPRSGDLSVYWYQQSLDQGLQFLIQYYNGEERAKGNILERFSAQQFPDLHSELNLSSLELGDSALYFCASSVASVADTQYFGPGTRLTVL.

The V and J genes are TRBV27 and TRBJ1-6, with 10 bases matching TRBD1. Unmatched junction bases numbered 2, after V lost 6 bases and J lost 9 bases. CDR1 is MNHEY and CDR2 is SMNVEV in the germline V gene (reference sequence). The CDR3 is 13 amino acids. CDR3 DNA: TGTGCCAGCAGGGGGACAGGGGCTTCACCCCTCCACTTT. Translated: CASRGTGASPLHF.